Given below is one T cell receptor beta chain in context. The data belong to a study of blood T cell repertoires in COVID-19. Study in general: Whether acute or convalescent, the COVID-19 samples came from the United States, Italy and Spain. Sample material is recorded as cDNA or gDNA derived from T cells, B-cell-depleted T cells, or PBMCs.

Germline V lookup: CDR1 SGHAT, CDR2 FQNNGV. The V gene lost 0 bases and the J gene lost 1 base, with 12 bases spanning the gap. CDR3 size: 16 residues. The authors' processing: Using reference gene primer amplification, nucleated cell counts were estimated. Repertoires were generated with immunoSEQ multiplex PCR, while TCRdb's copy carries only in-frame clones and drops some. The DNA gave D and trimming, while V, J and clone size come from that table. This table has about 220,000 clones, roughly 75% appearing once. The clonotype comes from an older woman with acute or convalescent COVID-19. Specimen: peripheral blood. The chain carries TRBV11-2 and TRBJ1-2; D possibly corresponds to TRBD1 (6 bases). CDR3 sequence reads: CASSLDQGTINYGYTF. DNA of the CDR3: TGTGCCAGCAGCTTAGATCAAGGGACAATTAACTATGGCTACACCTTC. Full variable domain (outside the CDR3, taken from reference TRBV11-2 and TRBJ1-2): EAGVAQSPRYKIIEKRQSVAFWCNPISGHATLYWYQQILGQGPKLLIQFQNNGVVDDSQLPKDRFSAERLKGVDSTLKIQPAKLEDSAVYLCASSLDQGTINYGYTFGSGTRLTVV.